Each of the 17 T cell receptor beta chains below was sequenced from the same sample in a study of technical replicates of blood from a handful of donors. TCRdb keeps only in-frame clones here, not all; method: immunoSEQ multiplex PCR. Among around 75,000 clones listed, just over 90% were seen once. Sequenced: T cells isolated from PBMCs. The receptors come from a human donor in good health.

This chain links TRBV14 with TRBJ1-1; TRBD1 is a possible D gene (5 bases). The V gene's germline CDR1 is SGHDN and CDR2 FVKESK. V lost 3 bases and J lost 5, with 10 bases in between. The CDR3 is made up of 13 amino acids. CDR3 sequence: CASSHGGNTEAFF. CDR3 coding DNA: TGTGCCAGCAGCCACGGGGGTAATACTGAAGCTTTCTTT.

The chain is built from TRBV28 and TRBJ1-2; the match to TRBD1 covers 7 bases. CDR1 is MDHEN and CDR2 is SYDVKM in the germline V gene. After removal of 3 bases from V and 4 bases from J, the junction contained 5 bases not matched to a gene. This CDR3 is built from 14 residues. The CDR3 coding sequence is TGTGCCAGCAGTTTCCCGGGACAGTTCTATGGCTACACCTTC. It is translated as CASSFPGQFYGYTF.

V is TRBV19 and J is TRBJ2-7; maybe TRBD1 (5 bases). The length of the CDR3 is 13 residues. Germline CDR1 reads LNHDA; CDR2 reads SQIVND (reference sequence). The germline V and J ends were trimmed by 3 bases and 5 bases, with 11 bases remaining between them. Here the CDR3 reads CASSIEAGNEQYF. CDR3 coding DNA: TGTGCCAGTAGTATTGAGGCAGGGAACGAGCAGTACTTC. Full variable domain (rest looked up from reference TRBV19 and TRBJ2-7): DGGITQSPKYLFRKEGQNVTLSCEQNLNHDAMYWYRQDPGQGLRLIYYSQIVNDFQKGDIAEGYSVSREKKESFPLTVTSAQKNPTAFYLCASSIEAGNEQYFGPGTRLTVT.

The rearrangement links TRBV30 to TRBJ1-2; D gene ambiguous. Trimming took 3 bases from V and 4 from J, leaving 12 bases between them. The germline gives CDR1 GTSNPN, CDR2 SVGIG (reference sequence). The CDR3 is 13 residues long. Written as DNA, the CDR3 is TGTGCCTGGAGCCCTGAGTATTCCTATGGCTACACCTTC. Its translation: CAWSPEYSYGYTF.

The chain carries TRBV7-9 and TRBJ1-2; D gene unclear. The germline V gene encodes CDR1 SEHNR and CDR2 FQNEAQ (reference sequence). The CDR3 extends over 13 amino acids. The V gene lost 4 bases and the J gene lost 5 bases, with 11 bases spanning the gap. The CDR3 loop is CASSSSPGYGYTF. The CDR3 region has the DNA TGTGCCAGCAGCTCAAGCCCGGGTTATGGCTACACCTTC.

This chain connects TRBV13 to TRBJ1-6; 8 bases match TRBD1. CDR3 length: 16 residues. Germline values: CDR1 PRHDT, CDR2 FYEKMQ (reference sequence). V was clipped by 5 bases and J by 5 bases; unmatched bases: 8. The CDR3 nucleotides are TGTGCCAGCAGCAGCGACAGGGGAGGGAATAATTCACCCCTCCACTTT. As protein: CASSSDRGGNNSPLHF.

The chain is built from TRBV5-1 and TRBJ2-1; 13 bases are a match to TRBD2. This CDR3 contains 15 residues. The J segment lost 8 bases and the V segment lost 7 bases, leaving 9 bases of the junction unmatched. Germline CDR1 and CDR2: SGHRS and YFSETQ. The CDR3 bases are TGCGCCAGCCAACTAGCGGGAGGGCCTTGGGATGAGCAGTTCTTC. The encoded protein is CASQLAGGPWDEQFF. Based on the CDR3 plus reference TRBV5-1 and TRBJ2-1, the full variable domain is KAGVTQTPRYLIKTRGQQVTLSCSPISGHRSVSWYQQTPGQGLQFLFEYFSETQRNKGNFPGRFSGRQFSNSRSEMNVSTLELGDSALYLCASQLAGGPWDEQFFGPGTRLTVL.

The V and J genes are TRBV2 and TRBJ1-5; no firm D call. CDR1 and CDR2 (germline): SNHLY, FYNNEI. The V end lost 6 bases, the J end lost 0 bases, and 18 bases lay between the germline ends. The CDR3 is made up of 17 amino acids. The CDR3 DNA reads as TGTGCCAGCAGGGATAGACATTCCTACCTTAGCAATCAGCCCCAGCATTTT. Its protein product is CASRDRHSYLSNQPQHF.

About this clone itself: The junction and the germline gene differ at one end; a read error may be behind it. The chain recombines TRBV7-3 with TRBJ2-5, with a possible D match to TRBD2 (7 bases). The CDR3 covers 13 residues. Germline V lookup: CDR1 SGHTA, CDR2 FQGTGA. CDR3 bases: TGTGCCAGTAGCTTGGGGGGGCGGGAGACCCAGTACTTC. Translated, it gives CASSLGGRETQYF.

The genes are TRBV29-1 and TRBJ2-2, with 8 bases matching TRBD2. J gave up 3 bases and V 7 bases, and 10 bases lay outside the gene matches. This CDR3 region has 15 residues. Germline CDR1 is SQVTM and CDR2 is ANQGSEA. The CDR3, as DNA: TGCAGCGCCAAGCTAGCGGGCGGTTACACCGGGGAGCTGTTTTTT. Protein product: CSAKLAGGYTGELFF.

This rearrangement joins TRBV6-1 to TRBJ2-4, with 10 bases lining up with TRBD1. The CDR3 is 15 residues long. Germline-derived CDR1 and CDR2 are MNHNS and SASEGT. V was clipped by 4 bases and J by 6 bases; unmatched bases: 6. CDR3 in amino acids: CASSVSRDRGNIQYF. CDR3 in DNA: TGTGCCAGCAGTGTTTCCCGGGACAGGGGAAACATTCAGTACTTC.

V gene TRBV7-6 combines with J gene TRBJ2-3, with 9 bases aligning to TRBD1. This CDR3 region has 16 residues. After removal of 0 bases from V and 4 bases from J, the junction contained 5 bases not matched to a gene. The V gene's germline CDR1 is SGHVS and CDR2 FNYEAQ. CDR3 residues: CASSLAGQGGADTQYF. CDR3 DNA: TGTGCCAGCAGCTTAGCGGGACAGGGAGGGGCAGATACGCAGTATTTT.

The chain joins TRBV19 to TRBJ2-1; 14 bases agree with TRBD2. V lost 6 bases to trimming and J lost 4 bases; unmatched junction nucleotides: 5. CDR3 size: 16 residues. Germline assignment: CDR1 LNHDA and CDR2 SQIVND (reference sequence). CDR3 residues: CASRLTSGGAYNEQFF. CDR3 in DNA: TGTGCCAGTAGACTGACTAGCGGGGGGGCTTACAATGAGCAGTTCTTC.

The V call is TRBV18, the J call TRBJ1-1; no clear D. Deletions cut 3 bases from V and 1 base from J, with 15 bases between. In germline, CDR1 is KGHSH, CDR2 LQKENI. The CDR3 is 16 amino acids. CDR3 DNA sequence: TGTGCCAGCTCACCGAGTGCCTCCTATACGAACACTGAAGCTTTCTTT. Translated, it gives CASSPSASYTNTEAFF.

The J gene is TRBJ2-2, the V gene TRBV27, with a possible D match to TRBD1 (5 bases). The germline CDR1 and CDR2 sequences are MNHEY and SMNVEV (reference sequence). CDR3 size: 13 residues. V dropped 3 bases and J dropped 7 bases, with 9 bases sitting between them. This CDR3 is CASSFPGRGELFF. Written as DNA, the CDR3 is TGTGCCAGCAGTTTCCCAGGGCGCGGGGAGCTGTTTTTT.

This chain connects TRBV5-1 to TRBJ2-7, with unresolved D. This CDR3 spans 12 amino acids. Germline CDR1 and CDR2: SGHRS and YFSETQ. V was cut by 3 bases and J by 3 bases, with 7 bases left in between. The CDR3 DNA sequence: TGCGCCAGCAGCTCAGACATCTACGAGCAGTACTTC. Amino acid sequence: CASSSDIYEQYF.

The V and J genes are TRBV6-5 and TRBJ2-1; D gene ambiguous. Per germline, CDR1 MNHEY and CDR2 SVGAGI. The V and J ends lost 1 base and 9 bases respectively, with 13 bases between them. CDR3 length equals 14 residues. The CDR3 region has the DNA TGTGCCAGCAGTTACTTCAATTCCGCGAGTGAGCAGTTCTTC. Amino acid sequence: CASSYFNSASEQFF.